These 7 T cell receptor beta chains came from one sample sequenced in a study of blood T cell repertoires in COVID-19. Assay used: immunoSEQ multiplex PCR; TCRdb lists only in-frame clones, some missing. This table holds 350,000 or so clones, around 87% found once. Material: peripheral blood. These TCRs come from a woman in her thirties with COVID-19, enrolled during active disease.

V usage is TRBV6-5 and J usage is TRBJ1-2; tentatively, D is TRBD1 (5 bases). Trimming removed 2 bases at V and 3 bases at J, with 7 bases between. Germline V gives CDR1 MNHEY, CDR2 SVGAGI. The CDR3 totals 13 residues. CDR3 in amino acids: CASSYRRDYGYTF. The CDR3 DNA sequence: TGTGCCAGCAGTTACCGCAGGGACTATGGCTACACCTTC.

The V and J genes are TRBV5-1 and TRBJ1-2; D remains unclear. Germline V gene sequence: CDR1 SGHRS, CDR2 YFSETQ. The V and J ends lost 4 bases and 4 bases respectively, with 11 bases between them. The CDR3 has 13 residues. CDR3 nucleotides: TGCGCCAGCAGCCTTGGGGAGATCTATGGCTACACCTTC. Protein product: CASSLGEIYGYTF.

This clone was observed a single time. The genes are TRBV11-2 and TRBJ2-3; D is ambiguous. Germline V gene sequence: CDR1 SGHAT, CDR2 FQNNGV. There are 12 residues in the CDR3. V shed 1 base and J shed 6 bases, with 5 bases lying between them. The CDR3 DNA follows: TGTGCCAGCAGCTTAGGGGCGGATACGCAGTATTTT. The encoded protein is CASSLGADTQYF.

Comments on this clone: This CDR3 is also generated by other DNA sequences in the sample. The rearrangement joins TRBV6-5 to TRBJ1-5; tentatively, D is TRBD1 (6 bases). The germline V and J ends were trimmed by 5 bases and 4 bases, with 9 bases remaining between them. CDR3 length equals 13 residues. Per germline, CDR1 MNHEY and CDR2 SVGAGI. CDR3: CASSRTVNQPQHF. The CDR3, as DNA: TGTGCCAGCAGTCGGACAGTTAATCAGCCCCAGCATTTT.

The rearrangement uses TRBV10-2 and TRBJ2-3, with 7 bases fitting TRBD2. Germline assignment: CDR1 WSHSY and CDR2 SAAADI. The CDR3 has 12 residues. CDR3 amino acids: CATVAGDDTQYF. The DNA of the CDR3 is TGCGCGACCGTTGCGGGGGACGATACGCAGTATTTT.

This clone has only a few counts. The CDR3 loop is CASSSRDRVSNEQFF. The CDR3 bases are TGTGCCAGCAGCTCACGGGACAGGGTGAGCAATGAGCAGTTCTTC. This rearrangement joins TRBV5-4 to TRBJ2-1, with TRBD1 identical over 9 bases. Germline CDR1 SGHNT, CDR2 YYREEE (reference sequence). Trimming at V came to 3 bases and at J to 6 bases, leaving 7 bases not matched to a gene. This CDR3 is 15 amino acids long.

The table lists this clone with a few counts. The chain links TRBV6-5 to TRBJ2-5; 7 bases fit TRBD1. The CDR3 has 13 amino acids. Trimming removed 5 bases from V and 1 base from J; junction bases left unmatched: 1. Germline lookup yields CDR1 MNHEY and CDR2 SVGAGI. CDR3 in DNA: TGTGCCAGCAGTCGGACAGGCCAAGAGACCCAGTACTTC. It is translated as CASSRTGQETQYF.